This TCR beta chain was identified during a study of cytomegalovirus exposure and HLA in healthy donors. About the research overall: In a later analysis, it was reported that the 120 or so validation repertoires had been produced on the same platform as the roughly 700 repertoires belonging to the first cohort.

Findings and caveats of the study: It was found in a later analysis that first-cohort TCR clusters tended to co-occur in the 100 to 150 validation repertoires. Reported performance of the classifier showed diagnosis of cytomegalovirus status with high specificity and sensitivity.

Measured with immunoSEQ multiplex PCR; TCRdb has only the in-frame clones, and not every one. The profile shows some 200,000 clones, roughly 82% of them singletons. V gave up 4 bases and J gave up 4 bases, with 10 bases separating them. The CDR3 is made up of 13 amino acids. Germline CDR1 reads MNHEY; CDR2 reads SMNVEV (reference sequence). Comment on this clone: What it binds is unknown.

The V and J genes are TRBV27 and TRBJ1-2; tentatively, D is TRBD1 (6 bases). The sequenced sample consisted of PBMCs. The receptor was isolated from a woman younger than 45 in good health and CMV-seropositive. The CDR3 bases are TGTGCCAGCAGTTCAGGACAGATCTATGGCTACACCTTC. Amino acid sequence: CASSSGQIYGYTF.